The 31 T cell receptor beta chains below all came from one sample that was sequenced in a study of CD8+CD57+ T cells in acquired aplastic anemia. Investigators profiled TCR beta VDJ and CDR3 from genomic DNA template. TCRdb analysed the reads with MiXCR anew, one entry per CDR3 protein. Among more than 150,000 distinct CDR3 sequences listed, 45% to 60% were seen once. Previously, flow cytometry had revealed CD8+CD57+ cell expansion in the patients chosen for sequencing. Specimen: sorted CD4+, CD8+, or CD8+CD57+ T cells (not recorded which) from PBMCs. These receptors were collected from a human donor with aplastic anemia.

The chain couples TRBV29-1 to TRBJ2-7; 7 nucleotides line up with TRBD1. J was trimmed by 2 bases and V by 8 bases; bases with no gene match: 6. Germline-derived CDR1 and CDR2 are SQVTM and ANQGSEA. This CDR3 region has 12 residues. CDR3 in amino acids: CSLTGNPYEQYF. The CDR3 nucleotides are TGCAGCTTGACAGGGAATCCCTACGAGCAGTACTTC.

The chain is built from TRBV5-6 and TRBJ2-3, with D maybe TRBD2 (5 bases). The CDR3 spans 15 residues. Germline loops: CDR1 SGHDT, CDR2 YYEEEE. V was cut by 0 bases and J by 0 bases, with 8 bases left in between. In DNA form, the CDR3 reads TGTGCCAGCAGCTTGGGTGGGAGTAGCACAGATACGCAGTATTTT. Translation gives CASSLGGSSTDTQYF.

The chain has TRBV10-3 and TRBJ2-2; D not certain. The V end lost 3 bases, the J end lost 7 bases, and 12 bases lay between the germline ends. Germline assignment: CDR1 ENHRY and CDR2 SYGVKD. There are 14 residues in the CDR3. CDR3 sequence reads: CAISDSPPFGELFF. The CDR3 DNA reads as TGTGCCATCAGTGACTCCCCACCGTTCGGGGAGCTGTTTTTT.

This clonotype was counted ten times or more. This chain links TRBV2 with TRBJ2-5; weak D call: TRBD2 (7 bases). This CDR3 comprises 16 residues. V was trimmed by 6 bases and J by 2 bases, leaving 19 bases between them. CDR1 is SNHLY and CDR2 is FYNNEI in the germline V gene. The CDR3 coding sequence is TGTGCCAGCAGCGTGGGGGGCGGGGGAGGACAAGAGACCCAGTACTTC. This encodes CASSVGGGGGQETQYF.

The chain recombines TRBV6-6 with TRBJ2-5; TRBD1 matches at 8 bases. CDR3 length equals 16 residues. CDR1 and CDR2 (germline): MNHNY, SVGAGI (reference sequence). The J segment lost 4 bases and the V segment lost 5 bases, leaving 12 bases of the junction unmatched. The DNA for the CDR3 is TGTGCCAGCAGTCTCACTACGGACAGGGTTGGAGAGACCCAGTACTTC. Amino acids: CASSLTTDRVGETQYF.

CDR3 region: CSVGAGTSETQYF. In nucleotides, the CDR3 is TGCAGCGTTGGAGCCGGGACTAGCGAGACCCAGTACTTC. The chain couples TRBV29-1 to TRBJ2-5; 9 bases line up with TRBD2. The V gene end was trimmed by 4 bases and the J gene end by 5 bases; junction bases not matched to a gene: 5. The CDR3 has 13 residues. CDR1 SQVTM and CDR2 ANQGSEA come from the germline V gene.

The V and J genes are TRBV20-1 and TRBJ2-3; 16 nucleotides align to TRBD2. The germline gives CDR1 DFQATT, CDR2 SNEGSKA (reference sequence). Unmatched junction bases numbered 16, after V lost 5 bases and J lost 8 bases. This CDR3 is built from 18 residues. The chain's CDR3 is CSADFLPGLAGGPGTQYF. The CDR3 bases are TGCAGTGCTGATTTCCTTCCGGGACTAGCGGGAGGGCCGGGTACGCAGTATTTT.

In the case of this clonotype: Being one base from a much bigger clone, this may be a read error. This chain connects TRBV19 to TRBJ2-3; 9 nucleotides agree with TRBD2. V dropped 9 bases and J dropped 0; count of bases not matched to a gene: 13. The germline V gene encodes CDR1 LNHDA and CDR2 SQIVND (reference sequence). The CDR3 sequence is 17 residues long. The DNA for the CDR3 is TGTGCCAGCTCCTGGCCTAGCGGGGTCATTAGCACAGATACGCAGTATTTT. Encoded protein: CASSWPSGVISTDTQYF.

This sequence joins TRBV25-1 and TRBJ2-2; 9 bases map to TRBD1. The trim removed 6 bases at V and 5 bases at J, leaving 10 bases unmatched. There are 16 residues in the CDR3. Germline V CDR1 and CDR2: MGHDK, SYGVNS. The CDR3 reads CASSPAGQGGTGELFF. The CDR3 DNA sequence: TGTGCCAGCAGCCCCGCGGGACAGGGAGGGACCGGGGAGCTGTTTTTT.

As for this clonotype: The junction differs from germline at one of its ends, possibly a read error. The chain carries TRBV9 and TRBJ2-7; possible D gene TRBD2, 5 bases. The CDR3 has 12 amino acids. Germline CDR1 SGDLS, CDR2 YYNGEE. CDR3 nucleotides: TGTGCCAGCAGTGTAGGGAGTTACGAGCAGTACTTC. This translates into CASSVGSYEQYF.

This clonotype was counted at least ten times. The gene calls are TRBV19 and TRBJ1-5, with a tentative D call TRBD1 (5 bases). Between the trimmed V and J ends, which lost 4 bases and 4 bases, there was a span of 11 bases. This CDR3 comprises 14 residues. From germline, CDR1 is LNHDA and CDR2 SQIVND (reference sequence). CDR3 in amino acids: CASSNVGGNQPQHF. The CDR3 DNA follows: TGTGCCAGTAGTAACGTGGGGGGTAATCAGCCCCAGCATTTT.

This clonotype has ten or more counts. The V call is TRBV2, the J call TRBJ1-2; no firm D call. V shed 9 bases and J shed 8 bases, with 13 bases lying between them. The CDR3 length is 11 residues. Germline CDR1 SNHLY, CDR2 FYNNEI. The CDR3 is CASLEFGGYTF. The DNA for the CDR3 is TGTGCCAGTTTGGAATTCGGGGGCTACACCTTC.

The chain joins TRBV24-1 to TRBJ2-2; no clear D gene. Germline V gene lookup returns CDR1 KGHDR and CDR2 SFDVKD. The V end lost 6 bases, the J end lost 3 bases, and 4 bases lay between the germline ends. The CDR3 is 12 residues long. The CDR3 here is CATSLYTGELFF. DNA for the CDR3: TGTGCCACCAGTCTGTACACCGGGGAGCTGTTTTTT.

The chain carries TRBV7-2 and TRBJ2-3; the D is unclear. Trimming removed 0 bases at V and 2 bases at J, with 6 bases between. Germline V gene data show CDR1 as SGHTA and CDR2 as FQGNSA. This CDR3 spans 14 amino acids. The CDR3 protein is CASSLAVTTDTQYF. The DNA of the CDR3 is TGTGCCAGCAGCTTAGCCGTAACCACAGATACGCAGTATTTT.

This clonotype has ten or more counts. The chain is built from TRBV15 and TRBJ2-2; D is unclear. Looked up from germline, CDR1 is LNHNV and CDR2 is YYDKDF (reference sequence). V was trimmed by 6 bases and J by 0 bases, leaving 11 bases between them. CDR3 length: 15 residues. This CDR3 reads CATRQDWTNTGELFF. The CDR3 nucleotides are TGTGCCACCAGACAAGACTGGACGAACACCGGGGAGCTGTTTTTT.

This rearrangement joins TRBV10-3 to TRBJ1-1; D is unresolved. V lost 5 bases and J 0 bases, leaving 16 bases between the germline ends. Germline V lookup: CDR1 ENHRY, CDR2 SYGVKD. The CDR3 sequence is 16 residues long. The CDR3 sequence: CAISHLSGVMNTEAFF. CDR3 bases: TGTGCCATCAGTCATTTATCAGGTGTCATGAACACTGAAGCTTTCTTT.

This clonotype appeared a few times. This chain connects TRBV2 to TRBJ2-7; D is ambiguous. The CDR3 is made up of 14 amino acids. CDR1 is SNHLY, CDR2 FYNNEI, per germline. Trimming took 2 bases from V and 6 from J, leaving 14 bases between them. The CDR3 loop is CASSEQVTVSEQYF. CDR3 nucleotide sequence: TGTGCCAGCAGTGAACAGGTTACTGTTTCCGAGCAGTACTTC.

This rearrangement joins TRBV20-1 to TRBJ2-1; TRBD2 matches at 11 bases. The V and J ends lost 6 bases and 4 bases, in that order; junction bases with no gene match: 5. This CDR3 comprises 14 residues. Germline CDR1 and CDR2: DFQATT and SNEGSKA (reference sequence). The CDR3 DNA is TGCAGTGCAATTGGGACTAGCGGATACAATGAGCAGTTCTTC. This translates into CSAIGTSGYNEQFF.

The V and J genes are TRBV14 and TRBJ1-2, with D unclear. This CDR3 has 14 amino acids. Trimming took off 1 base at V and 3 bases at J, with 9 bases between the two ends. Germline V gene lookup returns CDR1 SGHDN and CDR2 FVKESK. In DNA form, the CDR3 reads TGTGCCAGCAGCCAAGCTTCCGGGTACTATGGCTACACCTTC. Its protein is CASSQASGYYGYTF.

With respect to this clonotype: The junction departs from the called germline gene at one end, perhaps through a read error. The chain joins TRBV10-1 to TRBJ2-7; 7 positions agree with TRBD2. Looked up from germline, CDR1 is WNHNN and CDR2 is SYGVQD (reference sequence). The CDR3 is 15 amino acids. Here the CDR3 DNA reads TGCGCCAGCGGTGACGTGCCTAGCGGTCGCTACGAGCAGTACTTC. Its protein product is CASGDVPSGRYEQYF.

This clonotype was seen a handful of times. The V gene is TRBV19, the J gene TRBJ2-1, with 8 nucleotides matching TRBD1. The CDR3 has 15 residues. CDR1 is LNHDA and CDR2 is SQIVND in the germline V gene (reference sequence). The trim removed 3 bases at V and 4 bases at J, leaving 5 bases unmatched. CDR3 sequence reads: CASSIGTGVYNEQFF. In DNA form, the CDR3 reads TGTGCCAGTAGTATCGGGACAGGTGTGTACAATGAGCAGTTCTTC. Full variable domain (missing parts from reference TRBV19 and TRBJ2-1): DGGITQSPKYLFRKEGQNVTLSCEQNLNHDAMYWYRQDPGQGLRLIYYSQIVNDFQKGDIAEGYSVSREKKESFPLTVTSAQKNPTAFYLCASSIGTGVYNEQFFGPGTRLTVL.

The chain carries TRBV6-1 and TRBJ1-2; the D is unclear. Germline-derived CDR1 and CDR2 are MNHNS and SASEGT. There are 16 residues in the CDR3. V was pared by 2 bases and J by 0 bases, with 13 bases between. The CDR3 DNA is TGTGCCAGCAGTGAAAAGGGCCTCCCTTCTAACTATGGCTACACCTTC. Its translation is CASSEKGLPSNYGYTF.

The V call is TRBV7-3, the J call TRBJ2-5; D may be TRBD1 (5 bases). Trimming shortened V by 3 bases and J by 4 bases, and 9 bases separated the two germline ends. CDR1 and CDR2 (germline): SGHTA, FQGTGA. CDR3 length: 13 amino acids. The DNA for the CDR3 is TGTGCCAGCAGCTTCCAGGGTAGAGAGACCCAGTACTTC. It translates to CASSFQGRETQYF.

The CDR3 region has the DNA TGTGCCAGCCTGCTAACCTACGAGCAGTACTTC. Protein: CASLLTYEQYF. This sequence joins TRBV2 and TRBJ2-7; D is uncertain. The V and J ends lost 8 bases and 2 bases respectively, with 7 bases between them. The V gene's germline CDR1 is SNHLY and CDR2 FYNNEI. CDR3 length equals 11 residues.

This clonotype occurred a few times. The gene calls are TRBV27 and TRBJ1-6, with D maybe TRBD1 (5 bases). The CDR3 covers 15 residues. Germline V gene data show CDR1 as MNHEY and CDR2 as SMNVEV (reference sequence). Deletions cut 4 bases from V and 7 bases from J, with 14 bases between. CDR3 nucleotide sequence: TGTGCCAGCAGTTCCCCCAGGGCGGGGAATTCACCCCTCCACTTT. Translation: CASSSPRAGNSPLHF.

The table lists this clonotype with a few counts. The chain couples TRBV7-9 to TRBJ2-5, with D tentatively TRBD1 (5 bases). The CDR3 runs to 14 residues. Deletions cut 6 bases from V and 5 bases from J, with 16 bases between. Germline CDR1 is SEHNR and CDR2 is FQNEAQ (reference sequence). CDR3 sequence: CASSTHRSSETQYF. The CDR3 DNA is TGTGCCAGCAGTACACACAGGAGCTCGGAGACCCAGTACTTC.

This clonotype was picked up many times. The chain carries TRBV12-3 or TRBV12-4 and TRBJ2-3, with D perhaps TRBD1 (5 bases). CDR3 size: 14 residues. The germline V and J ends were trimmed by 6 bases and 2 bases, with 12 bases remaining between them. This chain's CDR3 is CASSRQTFTDTQYF. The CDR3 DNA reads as TGTGCCAGCAGCCGACAGACCTTCACAGATACGCAGTATTTT.

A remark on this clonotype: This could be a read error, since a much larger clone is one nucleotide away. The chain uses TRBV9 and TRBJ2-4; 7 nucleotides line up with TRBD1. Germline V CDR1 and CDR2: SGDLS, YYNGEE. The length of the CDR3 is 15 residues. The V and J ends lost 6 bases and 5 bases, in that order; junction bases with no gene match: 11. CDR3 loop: CASTPTRTGQNIQYF. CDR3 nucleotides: TGTGCCAGCACTCCGACCAGGACAGGCCAAAACATTCAGTACTTC.

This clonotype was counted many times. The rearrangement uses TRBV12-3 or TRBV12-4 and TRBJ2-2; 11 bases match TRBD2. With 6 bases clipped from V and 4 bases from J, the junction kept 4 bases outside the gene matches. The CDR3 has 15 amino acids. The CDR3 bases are TGTGCCAGCAGCTCACTAGCGGGGGCCACCGGGGAGCTGTTTTTT. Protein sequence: CASSSLAGATGELFF.

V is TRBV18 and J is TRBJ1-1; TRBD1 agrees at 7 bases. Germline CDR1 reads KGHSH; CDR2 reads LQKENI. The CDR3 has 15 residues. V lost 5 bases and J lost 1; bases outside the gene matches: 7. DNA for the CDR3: TGTGCCAGCTCATCCCGGGACAGTCCGAACACTGAAGCTTTCTTT. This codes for CASSSRDSPNTEAFF. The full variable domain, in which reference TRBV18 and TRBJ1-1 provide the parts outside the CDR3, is NAGVMQNPRHLVRRRGQEARLRCSPMKGHSHVYWYRQLPEEGLKFMVYLQKENIIDESGMPKERFSAEFPKEGPSILRIQQVVRGDSAAYFCASSSRDSPNTEAFFGQGTRLTVV.

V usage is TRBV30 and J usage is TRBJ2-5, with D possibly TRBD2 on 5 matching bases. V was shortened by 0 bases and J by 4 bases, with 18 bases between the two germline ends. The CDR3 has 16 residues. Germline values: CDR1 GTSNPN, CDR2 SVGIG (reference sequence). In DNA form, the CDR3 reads TGTGCCTGGAGTGTATTCGGGCCTGGAGGCCTAGAGACCCAGTACTTC. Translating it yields CAWSVFGPGGLETQYF.